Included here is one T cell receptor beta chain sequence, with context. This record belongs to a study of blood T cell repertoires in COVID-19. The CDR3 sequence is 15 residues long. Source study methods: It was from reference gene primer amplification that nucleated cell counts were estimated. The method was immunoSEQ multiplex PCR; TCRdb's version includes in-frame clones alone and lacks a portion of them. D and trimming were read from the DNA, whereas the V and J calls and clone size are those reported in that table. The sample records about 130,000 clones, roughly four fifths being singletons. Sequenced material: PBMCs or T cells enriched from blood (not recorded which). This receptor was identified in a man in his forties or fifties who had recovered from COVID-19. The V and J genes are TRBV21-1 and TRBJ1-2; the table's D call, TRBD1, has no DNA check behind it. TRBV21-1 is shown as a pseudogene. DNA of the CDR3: TGTGCCAGCAGGGAACCAGGGGGCGACGACTATGGCTACACCTTC. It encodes CASREPGGDDYGYTF.